What follows is one T cell receptor beta chain and its context. This sample was taken from a study of CXCR3-negative and CXCR3-positive naive CD8 T cells. Germline V lookup: CDR1 MNHEY, CDR2 SVGEGT. The CDR3 is made up of 13 amino acids. Researchers prepared the TRB cDNA libraries using 5' RACE with UMI labels. No DNA is given; TCRdb re-called the 5' RACE reads and lists each CDR3 protein once. The sample's table shows 100,000 to 150,000 distinct CDR3 sequences. The TCR sequence derives from a human donor in good health. Some clones in this sample may be carry-over from other donors' samples. The sequencing sample was made of naive CXCR3- CD8+ T cells from blood. The subset: CD45RO-CCR7+CD27+CD95- naive CD8+ T cells lacking CXCR3 (TNR3-). This sequence joins TRBV6-2 or TRBV6-3 and TRBJ2-1. CDR3 sequence: CASSYSGRNEQFF.